These 10 T cell receptor beta chains came from one sample sequenced in a study of blood T cell repertoires in COVID-19. TCRdb's copy holds only in-frame clones and misses some; the assay was immunoSEQ multiplex PCR. The sample contains 35,000 to 45,000 clones, 86% of which appear only once. Sample: peripheral blood. The receptor set was obtained from a man between 65 and 79 years old with acute or convalescent COVID-19.

The V call is TRBV6-5, the J call TRBJ2-7, with TRBD2 matching 11 bases. Germline CDR1 and CDR2: MNHEY and SVGAGI. V lost 7 bases to trimming and J lost 3 bases; unmatched junction nucleotides: 2. This CDR3 contains 13 residues. The CDR3 nucleotides read TGTGCCAGCACCACTAGCGGGAGCTACGAGCAGTACTTC. Its translation is CASTTSGSYEQYF.

The rearrangement uses TRBV5-1 and TRBJ2-7; 7 positions agree with TRBD2. With V trimmed by 0 bases and J by 2 bases, 2 bases remained unmatched. CDR1 and CDR2 from the germline V gene are SGHRS and YFSETQ. CDR3 length: 14 residues. CDR3 bases: TGCGCCAGCAGCTTGGATGGGGGGGCCTACGAGCAGTACTTC. Amino acid sequence: CASSLDGGAYEQYF.

The rearrangement joins TRBV6-6 to TRBJ2-3; TRBD2 matches at 11 bases. The CDR3 sequence is 13 residues long. Germline V CDR1 and CDR2: MNHNY, SVGAGI (reference sequence). For the CDR3, the DNA is TGTGGAGTACTAGCGGGGGCCACAGATACGCAGTATTTT. Amino acid sequence: CGVLAGATDTQYF.

The rearrangement uses TRBV5-1 and TRBJ2-3; D might be TRBD2 (5 bases). Trimming cost V 0 bases and J 7 bases, with 18 bases left between them. CDR1 SGHRS and CDR2 YFSETQ come from the germline V gene. The CDR3 length is 16 residues. This CDR3 is CASSLVAAEVGNTQYF. CDR3 sequence (DNA): TGCGCCAGCAGCTTGGTCGCGGCGGAGGTGGGGAATACGCAGTATTTT.

This chain joins TRBV18 and TRBJ1-1, with D possibly matching TRBD1 (5 bases). The CDR3 consists of 13 residues. Trimming left V 6 bases short and J 3 bases short, with 11 bases between. Germline-derived CDR1 and CDR2 are KGHSH and LQKENI. This CDR3 is CASSLRGDTEAFF. The CDR3 DNA follows: TGTGCCAGCTCCCTTAGGGGCGACACTGAAGCTTTCTTT.

The gene calls are TRBV19 and TRBJ1-5, with a tentative D call TRBD1 (6 bases). This CDR3 spans 15 amino acids. Germline V lookup: CDR1 LNHDA, CDR2 SQIVND (reference sequence). Trimming stripped 5 bases from V and 5 bases from J, with 16 bases between. CDR3 sequence reads: CASSRQVSWDQPQHF. DNA for the CDR3: TGTGCCAGTAGTCGACAGGTGAGCTGGGATCAGCCCCAGCATTTT.

This chain links TRBV11-3 with TRBJ2-1, with TRBD1 identical over 7 bases. Per the germline V gene, CDR1 is SGHNT and CDR2 is YENEEA. This CDR3 has 13 residues. The V gene end was trimmed by 2 bases and the J gene end by 7 bases; junction bases not matched to a gene: 2. The CDR3 spells CASSLQGENEQFF. Written as DNA, the CDR3 is TGTGCCAGCAGCTTACAGGGGGAAAATGAGCAGTTCTTC. Filled out from reference TRBV11-3 and TRBJ2-1, the complete variable domain reads EAGVVQSPRYKIIEKKQPVAFWCNPISGHNTLYWYLQNLGQGPELLIRYENEEAVDDSQLPKDRFSAERLKGVDSTLKIQPAELGDSAVYLCASSLQGENEQFFGPGTRLTVL.

The J gene is TRBJ2-7, the V gene TRBV5-1; a weak D match, TRBD1 (6 bases). Germline assignment: CDR1 SGHRS and CDR2 YFSETQ. V lost 2 bases and J 6 bases, leaving 15 bases between the germline ends. The CDR3 extends over 14 amino acids. The CDR3 loop reads CASSFGGEGSEQYF. CDR3 nucleotides: TGCGCCAGCAGCTTTGGGGGCGAGGGTAGCGAGCAGTACTTC.

This clone was recorded a few times. This CDR3 is CASSELAGGETQYF. The CDR3 DNA reads TGTGCCAGCAGCGAACTAGCGGGGGGAGAGACCCAGTACTTC. The chain carries TRBV7-2 and TRBJ2-5; 12 positions agree with TRBD2. V lost 5 bases, J lost 4 bases, and 2 bases stayed unmatched. The CDR3 extends over 14 amino acids. CDR1 and CDR2 (germline): SGHTA, FQGNSA.

This chain links TRBV29-1 with TRBJ2-6; the D is unclear. The CDR3 is 15 amino acids. The germline V gene has CDR1 SQVTM and CDR2 ANQGSEA. V was shortened by 5 bases and J by 0 bases, with 11 bases between the two germline ends. The DNA for the CDR3 is TGCAGCGTTAGTGAGCAATTCTCTGGGGCCAACGTCCTGACTTTC. Encoded protein: CSVSEQFSGANVLTF.